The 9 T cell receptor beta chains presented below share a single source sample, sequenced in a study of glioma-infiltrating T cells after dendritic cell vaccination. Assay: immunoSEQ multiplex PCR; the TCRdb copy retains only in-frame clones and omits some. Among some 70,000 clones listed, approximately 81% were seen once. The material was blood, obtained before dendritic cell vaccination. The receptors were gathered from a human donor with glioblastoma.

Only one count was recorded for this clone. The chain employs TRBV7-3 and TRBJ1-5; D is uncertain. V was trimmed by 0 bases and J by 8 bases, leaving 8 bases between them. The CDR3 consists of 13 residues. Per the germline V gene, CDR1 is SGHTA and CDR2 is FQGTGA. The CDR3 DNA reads TGTGCCAGCAGCTTAACCCACTTGGAGCCCCAGCATTTT. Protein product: CASSLTHLEPQHF.

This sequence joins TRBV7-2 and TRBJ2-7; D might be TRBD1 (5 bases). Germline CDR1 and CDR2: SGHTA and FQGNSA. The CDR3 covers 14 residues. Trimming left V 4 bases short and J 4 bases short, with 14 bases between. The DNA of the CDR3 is TGTGCCAGCAGCTGGAACGCAGGGCGGTACGAGCAGTACTTC. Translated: CASSWNAGRYEQYF.

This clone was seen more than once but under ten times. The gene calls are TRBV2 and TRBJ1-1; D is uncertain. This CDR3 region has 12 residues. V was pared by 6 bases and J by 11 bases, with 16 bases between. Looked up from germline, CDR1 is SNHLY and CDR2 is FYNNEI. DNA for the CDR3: TGTGCCAGCAGACCCGGTGTGGTCGGGGCTTTCTTT. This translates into CASRPGVVGAFF. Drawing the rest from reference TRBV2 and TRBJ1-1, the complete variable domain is EPEVTQTPSHQVTQMGQEVILRCVPISNHLYFYWYRQILGQKVEFLVSFYNNEISEKSEIFDDQFSVERPDGSNFTLKIRSTKLEDSAMYFCASRPGVVGAFFGQGTRLTVV.

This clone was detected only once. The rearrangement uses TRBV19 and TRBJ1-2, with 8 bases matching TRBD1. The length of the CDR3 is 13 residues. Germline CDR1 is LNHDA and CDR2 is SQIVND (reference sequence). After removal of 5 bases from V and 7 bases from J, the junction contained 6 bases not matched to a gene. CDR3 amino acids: CASSPTGDGGYTF. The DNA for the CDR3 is TGTGCCAGTAGTCCGACAGGGGACGGTGGCTACACCTTC.

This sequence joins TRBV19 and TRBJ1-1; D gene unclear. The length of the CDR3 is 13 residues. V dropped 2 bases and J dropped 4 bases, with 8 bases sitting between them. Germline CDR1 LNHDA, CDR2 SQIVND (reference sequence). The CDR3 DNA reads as TGTGCCAGTAGTATATCGGGGAGCACTGAAGCTTTCTTT. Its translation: CASSISGSTEAFF.

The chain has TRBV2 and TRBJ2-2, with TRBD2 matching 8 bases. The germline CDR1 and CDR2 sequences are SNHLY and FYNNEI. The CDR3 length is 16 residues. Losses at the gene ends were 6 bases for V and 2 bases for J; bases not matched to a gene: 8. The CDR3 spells CASSYSGARNTGELFF. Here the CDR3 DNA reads TGTGCCAGCAGCTATAGCGGGGCCCGAAACACCGGGGAGCTGTTTTTT.

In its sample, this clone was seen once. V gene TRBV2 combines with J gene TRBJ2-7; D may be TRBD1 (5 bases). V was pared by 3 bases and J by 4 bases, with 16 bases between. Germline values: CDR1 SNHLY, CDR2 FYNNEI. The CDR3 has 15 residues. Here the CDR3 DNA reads TGTGCCAGCAGTGAGTCTGCAGGGTTCATATACGAGCAGTACTTC. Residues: CASSESAGFIYEQYF.

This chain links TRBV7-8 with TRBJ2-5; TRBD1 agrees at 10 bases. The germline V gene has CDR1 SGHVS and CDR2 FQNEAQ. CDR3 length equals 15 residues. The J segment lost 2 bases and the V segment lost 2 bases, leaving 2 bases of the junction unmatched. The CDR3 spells CASSLPGQGQETQYF. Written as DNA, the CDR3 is TGTGCCAGCAGCTTACCGGGACAGGGGCAAGAGACCCAGTACTTC.

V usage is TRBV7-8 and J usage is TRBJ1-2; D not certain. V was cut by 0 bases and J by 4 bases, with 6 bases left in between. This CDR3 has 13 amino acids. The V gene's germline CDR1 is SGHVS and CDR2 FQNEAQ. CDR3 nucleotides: TGTGCCAGCAGCTTAGCATTATTCTATGGCTACACCTTC. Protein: CASSLALFYGYTF. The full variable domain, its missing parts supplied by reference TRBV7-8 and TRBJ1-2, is GAGVSQSPRYKVAKRGQDVALRCDPISGHVSLFWYQQALGQGPEFLTYFQNEAQLDKSGLPSDRFFAERPEGSVSTLKIQRTQQEDSAVYLCASSLALFYGYTFGSGTRLTVV.